This entry lists 18 T cell receptor beta chains sequenced from one sample in a study of blood T cell repertoires in COVID-19. Clones were read by immunoSEQ multiplex PCR, and TCRdb kept only the in-frame ones, dropping some. Of fewer than 300,000 clones listed, around 82% are singletons. Sequencing used peripheral blood. All receptors come from a woman in her late teens or twenties with acute or convalescent COVID-19.

This clone was seen ten or more times. The chain uses TRBV4-2 and TRBJ2-4, with 8 bases that match TRBD2. The germline V gene encodes CDR1 LGHNA and CDR2 YNFKEQ. This CDR3 is built from 21 residues. The J segment lost 0 bases and the V segment lost 0 bases, leaving 16 bases of the junction unmatched. CDR3 residues: CASSQEPPELLAGLAKNIQYF. The CDR3 region has the DNA TGTGCCAGCAGCCAAGAACCCCCGGAACTGCTAGCGGGTTTAGCCAAAAACATTCAGTACTTC.

This clone occurred once. The chain couples TRBV6-5 to TRBJ2-1; D is unresolved. V was cut by 5 bases and J by 10 bases, with 18 bases left in between. The CDR3 sequence is 14 residues long. CDR1 is MNHEY and CDR2 is SVGAGI in the germline V gene. The CDR3 loop is CASSTTHGVGEQFF. The CDR3 DNA reads TGTGCCAGCAGTACAACCCATGGCGTCGGGGAGCAGTTCTTC.

CDR3 DNA: TGTGCCAGCAGCTACTCGAGGACAGATACGCAGTATTTT. Translated, it gives CASSYSRTDTQYF. The V gene is TRBV12-3 or TRBV12-4, the J gene TRBJ2-3, with unresolved D. Trimming took 6 bases from V and 3 from J, leaving 10 bases between them. This CDR3 comprises 13 residues.

The rearrangement links TRBV6-6 to TRBJ2-7, with 7 bases identical to TRBD2. V shed 2 bases, J shed 6 bases, and the junction held 10 bases outside the gene matches. In germline, CDR1 is MNHNY, CDR2 SVGAGI (reference sequence). The length of the CDR3 is 15 residues. The CDR3 loop is CASSYSPQGGSEQYF. The CDR3 nucleotides are TGTGCCAGCAGTTACAGCCCCCAGGGAGGGTCCGAGCAGTACTTC.

V and J are TRBV4-3 and TRBJ2-7, with 10 bases aligning to TRBD1. Losses at the gene ends were 1 base for V and 4 bases for J; bases not matched to a gene: 4. The CDR3 contains 15 residues. Germline V CDR1 and CDR2: LGHNA, YSLEER. In DNA, the CDR3 is TGCGCCAGCAGCCAAGGACAGGGGGCAGGGTACGAGCAGTACTTC. Translation gives CASSQGQGAGYEQYF.

The chain couples TRBV6-6 to TRBJ1-5, with 9 bases aligning to TRBD1. Per germline, CDR1 MNHNY and CDR2 SVGAGI (reference sequence). CDR3 length equals 15 residues. V lost 2 bases to trimming and J lost 4 bases; unmatched junction nucleotides: 3. In DNA, the CDR3 is TGTGCCAGCAGTTACCAACAGGGGGCTAATCAGCCCCAGCATTTT. Translating gives CASSYQQGANQPQHF.

V gene TRBV28 combines with J gene TRBJ2-7; a weak D match, TRBD2 (5 bases). There are 14 residues in the CDR3. Germline CDR1 is MDHEN and CDR2 is SYDVKM. The V end lost 6 bases, the J end lost 2 bases, and 14 bases lay between the germline ends. DNA of the CDR3: TGTGCCAGCAGAGGAGGCCACTTAACCTACGAGCAGTACTTC. Translation gives CASRGGHLTYEQYF.

The genes are TRBV24-1 and TRBJ2-2; D may be TRBD1 (5 bases). Germline values: CDR1 KGHDR, CDR2 SFDVKD. The CDR3 loop spans 12 amino acids. V was clipped by 2 bases and J by 13 bases, with 10 bases between them. The CDR3 reads CATSDYGQGLFF. CDR3 in DNA: TGTGCCACCAGTGATTATGGCCAGGGGCTGTTTTTT.

This clone was detected once. The chain joins TRBV10-1 to TRBJ2-2; perhaps TRBD1 as D (6 bases). The CDR3 extends over 15 amino acids. Looked up from germline, CDR1 is WNHNN and CDR2 is SYGVQD (reference sequence). The V gene lost 5 bases and the J gene lost 0 bases, with 10 bases spanning the gap. The CDR3 reads CASSSGQTNTGELFF. The DNA of the CDR3 is TGCGCCAGCAGTTCGGGACAAACGAACACCGGGGAGCTGTTTTTT.

The V and J genes are TRBV7-3 and TRBJ2-3, with 7 bases aligning to TRBD2. The CDR3 consists of 16 residues. Germline assignment: CDR1 SGHTA and CDR2 FQGTGA. V was clipped by 0 bases and J by 0 bases; unmatched bases: 3. CDR3 bases: TGTGCCAGCAGCTTAACCAGCGGGGTTAGCACAGATACGCAGTATTTT. Translating gives CASSLTSGVSTDTQYF. Full variable domain (remainder filled in from reference TRBV7-3 and TRBJ2-3): GAGVSQTPSNKVTEKGKYVELRCDPISGHTALYWYRQSLGQGPEFLIYFQGTGAADDSGLPNDRFFAVRPEGSVSTLKIQRTERGDSAVYLCASSLTSGVSTDTQYFGPGTRLTVL.

The chain has TRBV19 and TRBJ1-2; 9 bases agree with TRBD1. The CDR3 length is 14 residues. Germline V gene sequence: CDR1 LNHDA, CDR2 SQIVND (reference sequence). The J segment lost 7 bases and the V segment lost 1 base, leaving 4 bases of the junction unmatched. CDR3 nucleotide sequence: TGTGCCAGTAGTATAGGGACAGGGGCGGCTGGCTACACCTTC. This translates into CASSIGTGAAGYTF.

V is TRBV19 and J is TRBJ2-1, with 7 bases identical to TRBD1. Germline V lookup: CDR1 LNHDA, CDR2 SQIVND (reference sequence). Trimming removed 3 bases from V and 7 bases from J; junction bases left unmatched: 3. The CDR3 spans 13 residues. The CDR3, as DNA: TGTGCCAGTAGTATGACAGGGCCGAATGAGCAGTTCTTC. It encodes CASSMTGPNEQFF.

The chain employs TRBV2 and TRBJ2-5; TRBD2 matches at 11 bases. Germline CDR1 reads SNHLY; CDR2 reads FYNNEI. The V gene end was trimmed by 10 bases and the J gene end by 1 base; junction bases not matched to a gene: 8. The CDR3 has 15 amino acids. This chain's CDR3 is CATTGGLAAQETQYF. For the CDR3, the DNA is TGTGCCACAACGGGGGGACTAGCGGCCCAAGAGACCCAGTACTTC.

This chain uses TRBV11-2 with TRBJ2-7, with TRBD1 matching 7 bases. The germline gives CDR1 SGHAT, CDR2 FQNNGV. Losses at the gene ends were 5 bases for V and 0 bases for J; bases not matched to a gene: 16. The CDR3 has 18 residues. This chain's CDR3 is CASSPDLRGQLGSYEQYF. In DNA form, the CDR3 reads TGTGCCAGCAGCCCTGACCTAAGGGGGCAATTGGGCTCCTACGAGCAGTACTTC.

The V call is TRBV7-2, the J call TRBJ2-3; tentative D call: TRBD1 (6 bases). Germline-derived CDR1 and CDR2 are SGHTA and FQGNSA. Trimming pared 5 bases from V and 1 base from J, leaving 22 bases between. The CDR3 runs 18 residues. The CDR3 here is CASSQKVRGQLRTDTQYF. The CDR3 DNA reads TGTGCCAGCAGCCAAAAGGTGAGGGGACAACTACGCACAGATACGCAGTATTTT.

This clone was detected only a few times. The chain combines TRBV15 with TRBJ2-7, with D maybe TRBD2 (6 bases). From germline, CDR1 is LNHNV and CDR2 YYDKDF (reference sequence). V lost 0 bases to trimming and J lost 3 bases, with 15 bases between them. The CDR3 is made up of 16 amino acids. The CDR3 DNA is TGTGCCACCAGCAGAGATATGGCTAGCGCCTACTACGAGCAGTACTTC. It codes for CATSRDMASAYYEQYF.

CDR3 sequence (DNA): TGCGCCAGCAGCCAAGATTGGGGACAAGACCAAGAGACCCAGTACTTC. It is translated as CASSQDWGQDQETQYF. The rearrangement joins TRBV4-3 to TRBJ2-5, with D possibly matching TRBD1 (6 bases). V shed 0 bases and J shed 0 bases, with 11 bases lying between them. The CDR3 is 16 amino acids. Germline V gene sequence: CDR1 LGHNA, CDR2 YSLEER.

This clone was detected only a few times. CDR3 amino acids: CASSSLVDRLYGYTF. As DNA, the CDR3 is TGTGCCAGCAGCTCCCTAGTAGACAGGTTATATGGCTACACCTTC. The V and J genes are TRBV7-2 and TRBJ1-2; tentatively, D is TRBD1 (6 bases). CDR1 is SGHTA and CDR2 is FQGNSA in the germline V gene. V was shortened by 4 bases and J by 5 bases, with 17 bases between the two germline ends. The CDR3 spans 15 residues.